The entry below describes one T cell receptor (beta chain). The clone's antigen remains unknown. These data belong to a study of monozygotic twins with inflammatory bowel disease (dated by TCRdb to about 2019). With respect to the entire study: The full study comprised 28 monozygotic twin pairs: nine German pairs (four IBD-concordant, five IBD-discordant) and 19 IBD-discordant Danish pairs. Within discordant pairs, disease-associated traits were sought mainly by comparing IBD patients with their genetically identical healthy co-twins. Each individual had, on average, about 151 000 unique TCRalpha sequences and 181 000 unique TCRbeta sequences available for analysis. Points the paper makes about the study in general: Differing immunosuppressive treatments among patients may have added background noise and inter-individual variability to the repertoires. IBD patients shared fewer clonotypes with other individuals than healthy twins did, most markedly in patients showing signs of disease activity. TCRbeta repertoire diversity, by inverse Simpson index, was decreased in IBD patients compared with their healthy co-twins. The analysis was unable to tell apart different T cell subtypes. The results gave no support for a single strong signal or clonotype linked to IBD. Repertoire similarity did not differ between concordant and discordant twins, which could be due to limited statistical power.

From each donor, an approximately 2.5 ml peripheral blood sample was drawn into PAXgene tubes and stored at -80 degrees C. Without T cell sorting, total RNA was isolated from whole blood using the PAXgene blood miRNA kit on an automated QIAcube. Peripheral blood from monozygotic twin pairs who were concordant or discordant for inflammatory bowel disease underwent deep TCRalpha and TCRbeta repertoire profiling using unique molecular barcoding. Smoking habits were recorded for all twin pairs, with individuals classified as current, former or never smokers. The protocol used for the library was 5' RACE. The input for every TCR library was around 4,000 ng of total RNA. cDNA was synthesized with SMARTScribe reverse transcriptase in eight separate reactions per sample. During cDNA synthesis, template switching introduced unique molecular identifiers that contained a 6-nucleotide sample barcode. Two nested PCRs of roughly 15 and 9 cycles amplified the TCRalpha and TCRbeta cDNA, and bead purification followed each PCR. Before amplification, the cDNA was treated with uracil DNA-glycosylase and purified using the QIAquick PCR purification kit. The second PCR was the step at which Illumina TruSeq-compatible adapters and sample-specific barcodes were added. TapeStation and Qubit were used to check library quality and concentration, and roughly 4.8 ng of each library went into the pool. The pooled libraries were sequenced with 2 x 100 bp reads and custom sequencing primers on an Illumina HiSeq2500 single-index Rapid Run. The study's own analysis went as follows. PCR and sequencing errors were corrected by UMI-based consensus assembly using MiGEC version 1.2.6. V(D)J alignment, clonotype assembly and CDR3 extraction were performed with MiXCR version 2.1.1. To normalise gene usage, clonotype sharing and MAIT/NKT TCR abundance, the top 1000, 10 000 and 20 000 clonotypes in each sample were analysed. Diversity was computed as the inverse Simpson index with the vegan R package after downsampling to 27 000 UMIs. Paired Mann-Whitney U tests on discordant twin pairs were used, with Benjamini-Hochberg multiple-testing correction. One entry per CDR3 protein sequence results from the TCRdb reprocessing of the reads, with DNA left out. These V and J calls originate from TCRdb's pipeline instead of the authors' own analysis. Per the sample table, the count is some 150,000 distinct CDR3 sequences. Around 6.8% of the sample belongs to the ten largest clones.

The germline V gene (reference sequence) specifies WNHNN as CDR1 and SYGVQD as CDR2. The CDR3 starts with the cysteine, ends with the phenylalanine, and has 13 residues. A DNA sequence was not provided. The rearrangement combines TRBV10-1 with TRBJ2-1; as DNA is missing, the TRBD2 call by TCRdb cannot be tested. This receptor was identified in a human donor with ulcerative colitis or Crohn's disease, or a healthy co-twin of an affected twin (not recorded which). The source material was blood. This receptor carries the CDR3 CASSPSGANEQFF.